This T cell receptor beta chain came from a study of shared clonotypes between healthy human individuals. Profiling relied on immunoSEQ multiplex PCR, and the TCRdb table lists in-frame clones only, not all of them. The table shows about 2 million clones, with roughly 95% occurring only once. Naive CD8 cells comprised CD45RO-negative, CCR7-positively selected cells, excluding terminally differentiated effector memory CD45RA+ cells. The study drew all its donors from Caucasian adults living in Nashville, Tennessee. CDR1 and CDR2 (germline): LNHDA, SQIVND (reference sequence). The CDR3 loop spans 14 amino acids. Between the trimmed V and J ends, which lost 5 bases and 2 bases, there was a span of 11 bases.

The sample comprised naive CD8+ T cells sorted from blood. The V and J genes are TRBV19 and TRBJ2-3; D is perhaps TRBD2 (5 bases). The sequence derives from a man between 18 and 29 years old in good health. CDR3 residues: CASSGGLLTDTQYF. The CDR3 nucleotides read TGTGCCAGTAGTGGAGGACTTCTCACAGATACGCAGTATTTT.